A single sample gave rise to the 20 T cell receptor beta chains below, sequenced in a study of identical twins. A single record per CDR3 protein comes from TCRdb applying MiXCR to the 5' RACE reads. The sample holds nearly 900,000 distinct CDR3 sequences; 10% to 15% are singletons and the top ten take 1.5% to 2%. Separately, the same data were catalogued under a study of yellow fever vaccine responses in identical twins.

The sample consisted of PBMCs. The source is a young woman in good health.

V usage is TRBV5-1 and J usage is TRBJ2-1; TRBD1 matches 8 bases. The CDR3 has 15 residues. CDR1 SGHRS and CDR2 YFSETQ come from the germline V gene. The V segment lost 0 bases and the J segment 6 bases; nucleotides outside the gene matches: 5. The chain's CDR3 is CASSLGTGKGNEQFF. The CDR3 DNA reads as TGCGCCAGCAGCTTGGGGACAGGGAAAGGCAATGAGCAGTTCTTC.

This rearrangement joins TRBV3-1 to TRBJ2-5; TRBD2 aligns across 7 bases. CDR1 and CDR2 (germline): LGHDT, YNNKEL (reference sequence). V gave up 6 bases and J gave up 4 bases; unmatched junction bases: 8. The CDR3 is made up of 14 amino acids. The CDR3 DNA sequence: TGTGCCAGCAGTTTTCAGCGGGGTGGAGAGACCCAGTACTTC. Its translation is CASSFQRGGETQYF.

This clonotype was found a few times. The J gene is TRBJ1-5, the V gene TRBV20-1; D gene uncertain. V was cut by 3 bases and J by 7 bases, with 10 bases left in between. Germline V gives CDR1 DFQATT, CDR2 SNEGSKA (reference sequence). This CDR3 has 12 amino acids. The CDR3: CSASLGLQPQHF. The CDR3 nucleotides read TGCAGTGCTAGTCTAGGGCTCCAGCCCCAGCATTTT.

The chain couples TRBV20-1 to TRBJ2-1, with 11 bases lining up with TRBD2. After removal of 3 bases from V and 4 bases from J, the junction contained 8 bases not matched to a gene. This CDR3 is built from 16 residues. Germline CDR1 reads DFQATT; CDR2 reads SNEGSKA (reference sequence). DNA of the CDR3: TGCAGTGCTAGGAAACTAGCGGGAGATTCATACAATGAGCAGTTCTTC. It is translated as CSARKLAGDSYNEQFF.

V and J are TRBV7-8 and TRBJ2-3; the D call may be TRBD1 or TRBD2 (5 bases each). Trimming cost V 2 bases and J 1 base, with 13 bases left between them. The length of the CDR3 is 16 residues. Germline lookup yields CDR1 SGHVS and CDR2 FQNEAQ. The CDR3 is CASSLFSGTRTDTQYF. The CDR3 DNA reads TGTGCCAGCAGCTTATTTTCTGGGACCCGCACAGATACGCAGTATTTT.

The rearrangement uses TRBV4-1 and TRBJ1-2; D may be TRBD1 (5 bases). This CDR3 has 17 residues. V shed 4 bases and J shed 1 base, with 19 bases lying between them. Germline loops: CDR1 MGHRA, CDR2 YSYEKL. The CDR3 DNA reads TGCGCCAGCAGCCGATCGACAGCGGGGAACTATAACTATGGCTACACCTTC. Encoded protein: CASSRSTAGNYNYGYTF.

This clonotype has just a few counts. The chain links TRBV6-1 to TRBJ2-2; the match to TRBD2 covers 9 bases. Germline values: CDR1 MNHNS, CDR2 SASEGT. With V trimmed by 6 bases and J by 7 bases, 12 bases remained unmatched. This CDR3 region has 16 residues. CDR3 DNA sequence: TGTGCCAGCAGGACTCCGGGACTAGCAATTGGCGGGGAGCTGTTTTTT. It translates to CASRTPGLAIGGELFF.

This clonotype was picked up a small number of times. The V call is TRBV7-2, the J call TRBJ2-3; D may be TRBD1 (7 bases). Trimming removed 5 bases at V and 1 base at J, with 13 bases between. Germline lookup yields CDR1 SGHTA and CDR2 FQGNSA. The CDR3 spans 15 residues. The CDR3 coding sequence is TGTGCCAGCAGCCCAGGGGGGCACCGCACAGATACGCAGTATTTT. Translating gives CASSPGGHRTDTQYF. Combining the CDR3 with reference TRBV7-2 and TRBJ2-3 gives the whole variable domain GAGVSQSPSNKVTEKGKDVELRCDPISGHTALYWYRQSLGQGLEFLIYFQGNSAPDKSGLPSDRFSAERTGGSVSTLTIQRTQQEDSAVYLCASSPGGHRTDTQYFGPGTRLTVL.

This clonotype was counted only a few times. The rearrangement joins TRBV24-1 to TRBJ2-1; D unresolved. CDR1 and CDR2 (germline): KGHDR, SFDVKD. V was trimmed by 5 bases and J by 3 bases, leaving 7 bases between them. This CDR3 has 13 amino acids. The chain's CDR3 is CATSVSGYNEQFF. For the CDR3, the DNA is TGTGCCACCAGTGTTTCAGGCTACAATGAGCAGTTCTTC.

V and J are TRBV18 and TRBJ2-2; D ambiguous. V was trimmed by 3 bases and J by 5 bases, leaving 16 bases between them. This CDR3 is 16 amino acids long. Germline CDR1 KGHSH, CDR2 LQKENI. The CDR3 reads CASSPRYPLKTGELFF. Here the CDR3 DNA reads TGTGCCAGCTCACCGCGATACCCACTTAAAACCGGGGAGCTGTTTTTT.

This clonotype was seen only a few times. The chain uses TRBV12-3 or TRBV12-4 and TRBJ2-7, with a tentative D call TRBD1 (5 bases). Trimming removed 5 bases at V and 3 bases at J, with 14 bases between. The length of the CDR3 is 14 residues. This CDR3 reads CASSLGPGNYEQYF. Written as DNA, the CDR3 is TGTGCCAGCAGTCTCGGGCCAGGGAACTACGAGCAGTACTTC.

The sample holds a few counts of this clonotype. DNA for the CDR3: TGTGCCAGCAGTCCGAAGACAGGGGGCAGATCACCCCTCCACTTT. This codes for CASSPKTGGRSPLHF. The gene calls are TRBV28 and TRBJ1-6; 10 positions match TRBD1. CDR3 size: 15 residues. With 5 bases clipped from V and 10 bases from J, the junction kept 8 bases outside the gene matches. Per the germline V gene, CDR1 is MDHEN and CDR2 is SYDVKM. Complete variable domain (other parts from reference TRBV28 and TRBJ1-6): DVKVTQSSRYLVKRTGEKVFLECVQDMDHENMFWYRQDPGLGLRLIYFSYDVKMKEKGDIPEGYSVSREKKERFSLILESASTNQTSMYLCASSPKTGGRSPLHFGNGTRLTVT.

The chain recombines TRBV5-1 with TRBJ2-1; 8 bases align to TRBD1. Germline CDR1 reads SGHRS; CDR2 reads YFSETQ. Unmatched junction bases numbered 6, after V lost 0 bases and J lost 7 bases. This CDR3 is built from 15 residues. The CDR3 nucleotides read TGCGCCAGCAGCTTGGGACAGGGGTTTAGGAATGAGCAGTTCTTC. The encoded protein is CASSLGQGFRNEQFF.

The chain joins TRBV5-1 to TRBJ2-5; 10 bases map to TRBD1. The length of the CDR3 is 16 residues. The ends lost 0 bases at V and 4 bases at J; junction bases unmatched: 6. CDR1 is SGHRS, CDR2 YFSETQ, per germline. The CDR3 region has the DNA TGCGCCAGCAGCTTGGGCAGGAGGGACAGGGGAGAGACCCAGTACTTC. Translation: CASSLGRRDRGETQYF.

The chain is built from TRBV11-2 and TRBJ2-2; 10 bases agree with TRBD2. The CDR3 runs 16 residues. The germline V gene encodes CDR1 SGHAT and CDR2 FQNNGV. V shed 6 bases and J 7 bases; nucleotides not matched to a gene: 11. The DNA of the CDR3 is TGTGCCAGCAGTAGGCCGGGACTAGCGATAGTCGGGGAGCTGTTTTTT. Translating gives CASSRPGLAIVGELFF.

DNA of the CDR3: TGTGCCAGCAGGACTGACAGGTGGGGTGAAAAACTGTTTTTT. Its translation: CASRTDRWGEKLFF. The V call is TRBV2, the J call TRBJ1-4; tentative D call: TRBD1 (6 bases). V lost 6 bases, J lost 7 bases, and 15 bases lay in between. CDR1 is SNHLY, CDR2 FYNNEI, per germline. This CDR3 region has 14 residues.

The table lists this clonotype with a few counts. CDR3 region: CASSPSGNSETQYF. The CDR3 region has the DNA TGTGCCAGCAGCCCTTCTGGGAATTCAGAGACCCAGTACTTC. The chain has TRBV28 and TRBJ2-5; D uncertain. V lost 6 bases and J lost 4, with 15 bases in between. The CDR3 is 14 residues long. Germline assignment: CDR1 MDHEN and CDR2 SYDVKM.

This clonotype appeared many times. The chain uses TRBV3-1 and TRBJ2-7; no clear D. Trimming cost V 4 bases and J 7 bases, with 11 bases left between them. The CDR3 is 12 amino acids. CDR1 is LGHDT, CDR2 YNNKEL, per germline (reference sequence). The CDR3 here is CASSLASGEQYF. As DNA, the CDR3 is TGTGCCAGCAGCCTAGCATCTGGTGAGCAGTACTTC.

In its sample, this clonotype was seen a few times. The CDR3 DNA reads as TGCGCCAGCAGCTTGGACGGGGGGGTTACCGGGGAGCTGTTTTTT. This translates into CASSLDGGVTGELFF. The gene calls are TRBV5-1 and TRBJ2-2, with 8 nucleotides matching TRBD2. This CDR3 spans 15 amino acids. With V trimmed by 0 bases and J by 5 bases, 3 bases remained unmatched. Germline CDR1 and CDR2: SGHRS and YFSETQ.

This clonotype appeared a few times. The chain couples TRBV11-2 to TRBJ2-5; D is uncertain. V lost 0 bases, J lost 4 bases, and 9 bases lay in between. The CDR3 extends over 14 amino acids. The germline gives CDR1 SGHAT, CDR2 FQNNGV. The CDR3 loop is CASSLEQSRETQYF. In DNA, the CDR3 is TGTGCCAGCAGCTTAGAACAGTCCCGAGAGACCCAGTACTTC.